Given below is one TCR beta chain in context. Its antigen remains undetermined. An end of the junction does not agree with germline; a read error may underlie this. The data stem from a study of tumor and adjacent non-tumor tissue in lung cancer listed by TCRdb under 2018. About the study as a whole: By cancer type, the cohort comprised some 13 adenocarcinoma patients, 2 squamous cell carcinoma patients and 1 small cell lung cancer patient. The roughly 15 patients were aged roughly 30 to 76 years, included some 10 men and 5 women, and had TNM stage I to III disease. In total, sequencing yielded approximately 130,000,000 productive TCRbeta reads, which works out to an average of roughly 4.2 million reads per sample. The study compared bulk TCRbeta repertoires between lung tumor tissue and matched distant non-tumor lung tissue from approximately 14 lung cancer patients. TCRbeta CDR3 sequencing was performed on under 35 paired specimens, with one tumor sample and one normal lung sample collected per patient. Overall results and qualifications from the work: Only around 14 patients were in the cohort, and the authors stated that larger samples and more detailed clinical data are needed. Neither the sequencing platform nor unique molecular identifiers are named or mentioned anywhere in the methods. The top 100 clones made up a significantly larger cumulative share of the repertoire in normal lung than in tumor tissue. Peripheral blood was not sequenced, so blood TCRbeta repertoires in these lung cancer patients were not examined. Significantly higher TCR diversity (inverse Simpson) was observed in tumor tissue than in normal lung tissue (approximately 430 vs 150, P = 0.0075, Mann-Whitney U test). Younger patients had significantly higher TCR diversity, and higher tumor TCR diversity was associated with shorter overall and disease-free survival.

The library was prepared using multiplex PCR. Sequencing was carried out with an Illumina HiSeq 2500. TCRbeta libraries were constructed through three rounds of nested PCR with primers (Table S4) according to protocols modified from ARM-PCR. PCR products of 200-500 bp were gel-excised and purified with the QIAquick gel extraction kit before sequencing. The authors processed their data as follows. Trimmomatic was used to clean the reads, FLASH was used to merge the reads into complete CDR3 sequences, and MiTCR was used to assign the reads to V(D)J germline segments. Clonal diversity was computed as the inverse Simpson's index with VDJtools. A read counted as productive if the sequence was in-frame and lacked a premature stop codon. TCRdb's own reprocessing of the public reads used fastp at Q25 and MiXCR and kept productive beta chains. Every entry covers one CDR3 protein and lists the most common genes and DNA from its rows. The V and J calls follow TCRdb's processing rather than the paper's. The sample table contains about 48,000 distinct CDR3 sequences; only one count was recorded for roughly 67% of them. The ten most abundant clones make up 30% of the sample.

Bulk unsorted tissue served as the source for RNA extraction, and RNA quality was assessed using a NanoDrop ND-1000 and an Agilent 2100. Distant non-tumor tissue taken more than 3 cm from the tumor edge was used as the normal lung sample. Newly diagnosed lung cancer patients without prior chemotherapy who had been admitted for thoracic surgery in China between August and November 2014 were enrolled as donors. The study excluded patients who had received radiotherapy or chemotherapy before or who had another cancer at the same time. Pieces of surgical tissue measuring roughly 1-2 cm3 were kept in RNAlater solution and stored at -80 degrees C until use. The CDR3 runs 17 residues from the cysteine to the phenylalanine. Here the CDR3 DNA is all that survives: 51 bases in frame from base 1. Reading the germline V gene gives CDR1 SGHDN and CDR2 FVKESK.

The sequenced sample consisted of distant non-tumor lung tissue. The sequence links TRBV14 to TRBJ1-2; TRBD1 could be the D gene, as 5 bases match. This clonotype originated in a woman in her seventies with non-small cell lung cancer. DNA sequence: TGTGCCAGCAGCCAAGATAGGGTCGGGGCAATTTTCTATGACTACATCTTC. Its product reads: CASSQDRVGAIFYDYIF.